Below are 2 T cell receptor beta chains sequenced from a single sample in a study of shared clonotypes between healthy human individuals. CD45RO-negative, CCR7-selected cells formed the naive CD8 fraction, which excluded terminally differentiated effector memory CD45RA+ cells. The table came from immunoSEQ multiplex PCR; TCRdb's copy has only in-frame clones and leaves some out. The sample holds some 740,000 clones; about 92% are singletons and the top ten take under 30%. The sequencing input was naive CD8+ T cells sorted from blood. Receptors originate from a man aged 25 to 45 in good health.

The genes are TRBV2 and TRBJ2-3, with TRBD2 matching 9 bases. Germline CDR1 and CDR2: SNHLY and FYNNEI. The CDR3 runs to 15 residues. With 8 bases clipped from V and 0 bases from J, the junction kept 6 bases outside the gene matches. Here the CDR3 DNA reads TGTGCCAGCCCCCTGACTAGCGGCAGCACAGATACGCAGTATTTT. Translated: CASPLTSGSTDTQYF.

This sequence joins TRBV7-6 and TRBJ2-3, with TRBD1 as a possible D gene (5 bases). This CDR3 region has 13 residues. V was shortened by 4 bases and J by 2 bases, with 7 bases between the two germline ends. Germline CDR1 reads SGHVS; CDR2 reads FNYEAQ. The CDR3 is CASSSTDTDTQYF. For the CDR3, the DNA is TGTGCCAGCAGCTCGACAGACACAGATACGCAGTATTTT.